A single sample is the source of the 2 T cell receptor beta chains below, sequenced in a study of blood T cell repertoires in COVID-19. This table comes from immunoSEQ multiplex PCR, and its TCRdb copy is limited to in-frame clones, with some not included. Counted here are 130,000 or so clones, about four fifths occurring once; the ten biggest clones make up over 9%. The sequencing sample was made of PBMCs or T cells enriched from blood (not recorded which). These TCRs come from a man aged 50 or older who had recovered from COVID-19.

The chain has TRBV7-9 and TRBJ2-7, with TRBD1 matching over 7 bases. The V gene's germline CDR1 is SEHNR and CDR2 FQNEAQ (reference sequence). V was pared by 5 bases and J by 3 bases, with 4 bases of the junction left unmatched. The CDR3 contains 13 residues. CDR3 amino acids: CASSPTGIYEQYF. The CDR3 region has the DNA TGTGCCAGCAGCCCGACAGGGATCTACGAGCAGTACTTC.

V and J are TRBV7-3 and TRBJ1-1; a weak D match, TRBD1 (5 bases). V shed 5 bases and J shed 4 bases, with 14 bases lying between them. The CDR3 runs to 14 residues. Germline V gene sequence: CDR1 SGHTA, CDR2 FQGTGA. CDR3: CASSLTQGVTEAFF. In DNA, the CDR3 is TGTGCCAGCAGCCTTACGCAGGGTGTCACTGAAGCTTTCTTT.